This TCR beta chain was sequenced during a study of T-cell memory formation after mild COVID-19. From the 5' RACE reads, TCRdb called clonotypes with MiXCR, one entry per CDR3 protein. The sample holds about 400,000 distinct CDR3 sequences; approximately 24% are singletons and the top ten take 8.8%. This CDR3 has 16 amino acids. Germline values: CDR1 SEHNR, CDR2 FQNEAQ (reference sequence). V was pared by 5 bases and J by 4 bases, with 8 bases of the junction left unmatched. The sequenced material came from PBMCs or a T cell subset sorted from them (not recorded which). This TCR was sampled from an adult woman who had mild COVID-19 (a few samples of this study predate the infection). Cell type and time point are not known. This rearrangement joins TRBV7-9 to TRBJ2-2; 9 bases agree with TRBD1. The CDR3 bases are TGTGCCAGCAGCGAGACCGGGACAGGGTTCACCGGGGAGCTGTTTTTT. It encodes CASSETGTGFTGELFF.